This TCR beta chain came from a study of CD8 T cells in ankylosing spondylitis. Study observations and caveats: For ankylosing spondylitis blood, a TCR beta motif of 7 to 9 highly homologous variants appeared characteristic. In ankylosing spondylitis patients, matched synovial fluid reportedly showed significant enrichment of disease-linked clones. Reactive arthritis synovial fluid and blood were previously reported to contain some motif variants.

In making TCR beta libraries, quantitative 5'-RACE with molecular barcodes was used. TCRdb reprocessed the 5' RACE reads via MiXCR and lists one record per CDR3 protein. Here the sample spans roughly 490,000 distinct CDR3 sequences, approximately 5.3% being singletons. This clonotype occurred a few times. Its antigen is not known. Sequenced material: blood, either unsorted or a sorted T cell fraction (not recorded which). This TCR derives from a male donor with ankylosing spondylitis.

The CDR3 DNA reads as TGTGCCAGCAGCTTTCCTAACTCTGGGGCCAACGTCCTGACTTTC. Its protein product is CASSFPNSGANVLTF. This chain connects TRBV7-6 to TRBJ2-6; D unclear. The CDR3 has 15 residues. The V end lost 3 bases, the J end lost 0 bases, and 6 bases lay between the germline ends. Germline CDR1 reads SGHVS; CDR2 reads FNYEAQ. The full variable domain, in which reference TRBV7-6 and TRBJ2-6 provide the parts outside the CDR3, is GAGVSQSPRYKVTKRGQDVALRCDPISGHVSLYWYRQALGQGPEFLTYFNYEAQQDKSGLPNDRFSAERPEGSISTLTIQRTEQRDSAMYRCASSFPNSGANVLTFGAGSRLTVL.